One TCR beta chain is described in this entry. CDR1 is MNHEY, CDR2 SMNVEV, per germline (reference sequence). CDR3 length: 13 residues. Trimming shortened V by 2 bases and J by 8 bases, and 10 bases separated the two germline ends. This sample is drawn from a study of blood T cell repertoires in COVID-19. Study at large: Sites in the United States, Italy and Spain provided acute and convalescent COVID-19 samples. The cDNA or gDNA used as material had been derived from T cells, B-cell-depleted T cells, or PBMCs.

TCRdb's table, derived via immunoSEQ multiplex PCR, lists solely in-frame clones and lacks some. The top ten clones hold 7.4% of a sample with roughly 35,000 clones, approximately 80% of them seen once. The chain couples TRBV27 to TRBJ2-1; possible D gene TRBD1, 5 bases. The clonotype comes from a woman aged 55-75 years with acute or convalescent COVID-19. Input material: peripheral blood. The chain's CDR3 is CASSLRGRDEQFF. The CDR3 DNA follows: TGTGCCAGCAGTTTAAGGGGCAGGGATGAGCAGTTCTTC.